In its sample, the clone carrying this T cell receptor beta chain was seen once. Antigen: not known. This entry belongs to a study of Tregs in tolerant kidney transplant recipients. Sequenced by immunoSEQ multiplex PCR; TCRdb stores in-frame clones only, minus some. Of roughly 16,000 clones detected, approximately 60% appear once; the ten largest clones hold 3% to 3.5%. V was clipped by 8 bases and J by 1 base, with 11 bases between them. Per germline, CDR1 ENHRY and CDR2 SYGVKD. The CDR3 covers 13 residues. The V gene is TRBV10-3, the J gene TRBJ1-2; no definite D call. The receptor comes from a human donor in good health. The specimen was Tregs from blood cultured with allogeneic cells. The CDR3 DNA follows: TGTGCCATCGAGGACGGGGTTAACTATGGCTACACCTTC. Protein sequence: CAIEDGVNYGYTF.